A single sample gave rise to the 30 T cell receptor beta chains below, sequenced in a study of T cell responses to AZD1222 COVID-19 vaccine. Profiling relied on immunoSEQ multiplex PCR, and the TCRdb table lists in-frame clones only, not all of them. The table shows about 120,000 clones, with roughly 90% occurring only once. The source material was peripheral blood, sampled on day 0 of AZD1222 vaccination. These receptor sequences come from an adult in good health.

V usage is TRBV19 and J usage is TRBJ2-3; D might be TRBD2 (6 bases). The CDR3 sequence is 15 residues long. With 5 bases removed from V and 2 bases from J, the gap between germline ends came to 14 bases. CDR1 is LNHDA, CDR2 SQIVND, per germline (reference sequence). Here the CDR3 reads CASSARLVHTDTQYF. The DNA of the CDR3 is TGTGCCAGTAGTGCGAGACTAGTCCACACAGATACGCAGTATTTT. Full variable domain (missing parts from reference TRBV19 and TRBJ2-3): DGGITQSPKYLFRKEGQNVTLSCEQNLNHDAMYWYRQDPGQGLRLIYYSQIVNDFQKGDIAEGYSVSREKKESFPLTVTSAQKNPTAFYLCASSARLVHTDTQYFGPGTRLTVL.

J is TRBJ1-1 and V is TRBV19; weak D call: TRBD1 (5 bases). CDR1 and CDR2 (germline): LNHDA, SQIVND (reference sequence). The CDR3 extends over 14 amino acids. V lost 2 bases and J 2 bases, leaving 9 bases between the germline ends. CDR3 sequence: CASSIWGGNTEAFF. For the CDR3, the DNA is TGTGCCAGTAGTATATGGGGGGGAAACACTGAAGCTTTCTTT.

The rearrangement links TRBV3-1 (or the pseudogene TRBV3-2) to TRBJ2-1, with TRBD2 matching 10 bases. The germline CDR1 and CDR2 sequences are LGHDT and YNNKEL (reference sequence). This CDR3 contains 15 residues. V lost 4 bases, J lost 6 bases, and 6 bases stayed unmatched. The CDR3 bases are TGTGCCAGCAGCCTCCGAGCGGGAGGGGGCAATGAGCAGTTCTTC. It translates to CASSLRAGGGNEQFF.

The genes are TRBV27 and TRBJ2-7; the match to TRBD1 covers 7 bases. CDR1 and CDR2 (germline): MNHEY, SMNVEV (reference sequence). Trimming cost V 6 bases and J 0 bases; bases outside gene matches: 8. This CDR3 has 15 residues. DNA for the CDR3: TGTGCCAGCAGAAGATCGACAGGGTCCTCCTACGAGCAGTACTTC. Translated: CASRRSTGSSYEQYF.

The V and J genes are TRBV12-3 or TRBV12-4 and TRBJ1-5; unclear D gene. This CDR3 contains 13 residues. Trimming cost V 1 base and J 6 bases, with 7 bases left between them. CDR3 region: CASSLGRGQPQHF. The DNA of the CDR3 is TGTGCCAGCAGTTTAGGACGGGGTCAGCCCCAGCATTTT.

This clone was counted a single time. The V call is TRBV4-1, the J call TRBJ1-1; the D is unclear. V was cut by 1 base and J by 2 bases, with 5 bases left in between. In germline, CDR1 is MGHRA, CDR2 YSYEKL. CDR3 size: 13 residues. CDR3: CASSQVSNTEAFF. CDR3 nucleotide sequence: TGCGCCAGCAGCCAAGTGTCTAACACTGAAGCTTTCTTT.

In its sample, this clone was seen a few times. J is TRBJ2-1 and V is TRBV15; D unresolved. Germline assignment: CDR1 LNHNV and CDR2 YYDKDF (reference sequence). The CDR3 has 14 residues. V dropped 1 base and J dropped 0 bases, with 4 bases sitting between them. The CDR3 spells CATSRVSSYNEQFF. The CDR3 DNA reads as TGTGCCACCAGCAGAGTGAGCTCCTACAATGAGCAGTTCTTC.

The chain has TRBV6-5 and TRBJ1-2; weak D call: TRBD1 (6 bases). The CDR3 is 14 residues long. Germline CDR1 reads MNHEY; CDR2 reads SVGAGI. The V end was cut by 0 bases, the J end by 4 bases, with 9 bases between. This CDR3 reads CASSYSRGFYGYTF. The CDR3 DNA is TGTGCCAGCAGTTACTCGAGGGGGTTCTATGGCTACACCTTC.

This chain joins TRBV19 and TRBJ1-5; D ambiguous. The CDR3 has 14 amino acids. Deletions cut 5 bases from V and 0 bases from J, with 8 bases between. Germline V gene lookup returns CDR1 LNHDA and CDR2 SQIVND (reference sequence). The CDR3: CASSPGFSNQPQHF. The CDR3 DNA follows: TGTGCCAGTAGTCCGGGATTTAGCAATCAGCCCCAGCATTTT.

This clone was counted a few times. The chain has TRBV7-8 and TRBJ2-2, with 9 bases lining up with TRBD2. CDR1 and CDR2 (germline): SGHVS, FQNEAQ. The junction had 9 bases not matched to a gene; V was cut back by 0 bases and J by 7 bases. The CDR3 is 17 residues long. CDR3 sequence reads: CASSLAGFSGRHGELFF. The CDR3 DNA follows: TGTGCCAGCAGCTTAGCGGGGTTTAGCGGGAGACACGGGGAGCTGTTTTTT.

This sequence joins TRBV2 and TRBJ1-2, with D tentatively TRBD1 (5 bases). Looked up from germline, CDR1 is SNHLY and CDR2 is FYNNEI. The CDR3 totals 14 residues. Trimming removed 7 bases from V and 2 bases from J, with 14 bases in between. The CDR3 region is CASTPPGGNYGYTF. The CDR3 DNA follows: TGTGCCAGCACCCCACCCGGGGGAAACTATGGCTACACCTTC.

J is TRBJ1-6 and V is TRBV5-1; 10 bases are shared with TRBD1. With V trimmed by 4 bases and J by 7 bases, 8 bases remained unmatched. CDR3 size: 16 residues. Germline-derived CDR1 and CDR2 are SGHRS and YFSETQ. Written as DNA, the CDR3 is TGCGCCAGCAGCCTCGGCGGGACAGGGGCAAATTCACCCCTCCACTTT. It codes for CASSLGGTGANSPLHF.

The chain recombines TRBV5-1 with TRBJ2-1, with 9 bases aligning to TRBD1. The CDR3 covers 15 residues. Trimming cost V 0 bases and J 8 bases; bases outside gene matches: 6. The V gene's germline CDR1 is SGHRS and CDR2 YFSETQ. In DNA form, the CDR3 reads TGCGCCAGCAGCTTGGGGGACAGGGCGGCCCATGAGCAGTTCTTC. It encodes CASSLGDRAAHEQFF.

CDR3 amino acids: CASSGQGSGGELFF. The CDR3 DNA reads TGTGCCAGCAGTGGTCAGGGGTCAGGCGGGGAGCTGTTTTTT. V and J are TRBV2 and TRBJ2-2; D possibly corresponds to TRBD1 (6 bases). The CDR3 spans 14 residues. Trimming stripped 4 bases from V and 7 bases from J, with 13 bases between. CDR1 SNHLY and CDR2 FYNNEI come from the germline V gene.

The chain joins TRBV10-3 to TRBJ2-1; 7 bases match TRBD2. The CDR3 spans 16 residues. V lost 0 bases, J lost 3 bases, and 5 bases stayed unmatched. Germline-derived CDR1 and CDR2 are ENHRY and SYGVKD. The CDR3 DNA follows: TGTGCCATCAGTGAGTCGGCGGGAGCAATCTACAATGAGCAGTTCTTC. It translates to CAISESAGAIYNEQFF.

The chain employs TRBV6-6 and TRBJ2-3, with TRBD2 identical over 7 bases. V lost 5 bases and J lost 2; bases outside the gene matches: 7. The V gene's germline CDR1 is MNHNY and CDR2 SVGAGI (reference sequence). The CDR3 covers 15 residues. The CDR3 is CASSRSGPTTDTQYF. CDR3 DNA sequence: TGTGCCAGCAGTCGTAGCGGGCCTACCACAGATACGCAGTATTTT.

This chain connects TRBV30 to TRBJ1-3; D is perhaps TRBD1 (5 bases). CDR3 size: 14 residues. The V and J ends lost 3 bases and 0 bases respectively, with 9 bases between them. From germline, CDR1 is GTSNPN and CDR2 SVGIG (reference sequence). CDR3 loop: CAWRGRSSGNTIYF. The CDR3 DNA reads as TGTGCCTGGAGGGGACGTAGCTCTGGAAACACCATATATTTT.

V usage is TRBV20-1 and J usage is TRBJ2-7, with D unresolved. The CDR3 loop spans 10 amino acids. Per the germline V gene, CDR1 is DFQATT and CDR2 is SNEGSKA (reference sequence). V dropped 3 bases and J dropped 6 bases, with 6 bases sitting between them. The CDR3 region has the DNA TGCAGTGCTAGCCCCCTCGAGCAGTACTTC. Its protein product is CSASPLEQYF.

J is TRBJ2-3 and V is TRBV12-3 or TRBV12-4, with unresolved D. This CDR3 is built from 12 residues. Trimming cost V 10 bases and J 0 bases, with 8 bases left between them. DNA of the CDR3: TGTGCCACCAGCACTAGCACAGATACGCAGTATTTT. Its translation: CATSTSTDTQYF.

This clone was observed a handful of times. This chain links TRBV5-4 with TRBJ1-2; tentatively, D is TRBD1 (5 bases). This CDR3 has 14 amino acids. Per germline, CDR1 SGHNT and CDR2 YYREEE (reference sequence). V lost 6 bases and J lost 6, with 18 bases in between. The CDR3: CASTRTGLGDGYTF. Written as DNA, the CDR3 is TGTGCCAGCACCCGGACGGGACTGGGGGATGGCTACACCTTC. The full variable domain, its missing parts supplied by reference TRBV5-4 and TRBJ1-2, is ETGVTQSPTHLIKTRGQQVTLRCSSQSGHNTVSWYQQALGQGPQFIFQYYREEENGRGNFPPRFSGLQFPNYSSELNVNALELDDSALYLCASTRTGLGDGYTFGSGTRLTVV.

The J gene is TRBJ2-1, the V gene TRBV28; D is unclear. V shed 6 bases and J shed 7 bases, with 16 bases lying between them. The CDR3 extends over 14 amino acids. From germline, CDR1 is MDHEN and CDR2 SYDVKM. The CDR3 is CASSSEYLRNEQFF. DNA of the CDR3: TGTGCCAGCAGCTCGGAGTACCTTCGGAATGAGCAGTTCTTC.

Here the CDR3 reads CASSQGLGSGNTIYF. The CDR3 nucleotides read TGCGCCAGCAGCCAGGGACTCGGCTCTGGAAACACCATATATTTT. V and J are TRBV5-1 and TRBJ1-3; D might be TRBD1 (5 bases). CDR1 and CDR2 from the germline V gene are SGHRS and YFSETQ. This CDR3 comprises 15 residues. The V end was cut by 4 bases, the J end by 0 bases, with 11 bases between.

This sequence joins TRBV3-1 (or the pseudogene TRBV3-2) and TRBJ2-7; no clear D gene. Germline assignment: CDR1 LGHDT and CDR2 YNNKEL (reference sequence). CDR3 length: 14 residues. Trimming pared 4 bases from V and 5 bases from J, leaving 15 bases between. CDR3 sequence (DNA): TGTGCCAGCAGCCCTTCCAGCGTTCGGGACGAGCAGTACTTC. Amino acid sequence: CASSPSSVRDEQYF.

This clone was seen just once. The chain employs TRBV5-1 and TRBJ1-1; D possibly corresponds to TRBD1 (5 bases). With 1 base removed from V and 0 bases from J, the gap between germline ends came to 7 bases. Germline V gives CDR1 SGHRS, CDR2 YFSETQ. The CDR3 runs to 14 residues. CDR3 DNA sequence: TGCGCCAGCAGCTTGCCAGGGTTGAACACTGAAGCTTTCTTT. As protein: CASSLPGLNTEAFF.

The V and J genes are TRBV7-9 and TRBJ1-4; weak D call: TRBD1 (5 bases). The germline V gene encodes CDR1 SEHNR and CDR2 FQNEAQ (reference sequence). CDR3 length: 17 residues. The V and J ends lost 4 bases and 2 bases respectively, with 17 bases between them. The CDR3: CASSYTGVGGTNEKLFF. The CDR3 DNA follows: TGTGCCAGCAGCTACACGGGGGTCGGGGGGACTAATGAAAAACTGTTTTTT.

V and J are TRBV3-1 (or the pseudogene TRBV3-2) and TRBJ2-7; TRBD1 might be the D (5 bases). The CDR3 loop spans 14 amino acids. V was trimmed by 2 bases and J by 4 bases, leaving 12 bases between them. The V gene's germline CDR1 is LGHDT and CDR2 YNNKEL (reference sequence). CDR3: CASSQRGASYEQYF. In nucleotides, the CDR3 is TGTGCCAGCAGCCAACGTGGGGCGTCGTACGAGCAGTACTTC.

This clone was seen only once. This chain links TRBV18 with TRBJ2-7; TRBD1 might be the D (5 bases). CDR3 size: 12 residues. V lost 6 bases and J 6 bases, leaving 12 bases between the germline ends. The germline V gene has CDR1 KGHSH and CDR2 LQKENI. This chain's CDR3 is CASSQGSGEQYF. CDR3 coding DNA: TGTGCCAGCTCTCAGGGCTCCGGCGAGCAGTACTTC.

This chain joins TRBV4-3 and TRBJ2-7; 10 nucleotides line up with TRBD2. CDR1 and CDR2 (germline): LGHNA, YSLEER. With 3 bases clipped from V and 1 base from J, the junction kept 6 bases outside the gene matches. This CDR3 has 16 amino acids. The chain's CDR3 is CASSQILAGNSYEQYF. The DNA for the CDR3 is TGCGCCAGCAGCCAGATACTAGCGGGGAATTCCTACGAGCAGTACTTC.

The chain employs TRBV6-5 and TRBJ2-7, with 7 bases matching TRBD1. Trimming cost V 6 bases and J 2 bases; bases outside gene matches: 4. Per the germline V gene, CDR1 is MNHEY and CDR2 is SVGAGI. CDR3 length: 13 amino acids. The CDR3 nucleotides are TGTGCCAGCAGGGGACAGACCACCTACGAGCAGTACTTC. It encodes CASRGQTTYEQYF.

This chain links TRBV7-2 with TRBJ2-7, with D perhaps TRBD1 or TRBD2 (5 bases each). Germline V gene data show CDR1 as SGHTA and CDR2 as FQGNSA. The length of the CDR3 is 13 residues. Trimming took 6 bases from V and 6 from J, leaving 15 bases between them. CDR3 in amino acids: CASRSPGAAEQYF. As DNA, the CDR3 is TGTGCCAGCAGGTCACCCGGGGCTGCCGAGCAGTACTTC.